This TCR beta chain was obtained from a study of read filtering for tumor transcriptome and immune sequencing. Study at large: The cohort had over 16 men and approximately 13 women aged roughly 45 to 90, mean about 70 years.

From 300 to 400 ng of RNA, a library with molecular barcoded alpha/delta and beta/gamma adaptors was made. From the reads, TCRdb called clonotypes with MiXCR, one entry per CDR3 protein. The table shows roughly 130,000 distinct CDR3 sequences, with over 10% occurring only once. This CDR3 is 14 amino acids long. Germline values: CDR1 SEHNR, CDR2 FQNEAQ (reference sequence). The junction had 7 bases not matched to a gene; V was cut back by 5 bases and J by 6 bases. At the time of active disease, bone marrow was collected from every patient. At least ten counts were recorded for this clonotype. The sequenced sample consisted of a population of CD138-negative cells sorted from bone marrow. The J gene is TRBJ1-5, the V gene TRBV7-9; 7 bases fit TRBD1. The clonotype was recovered from a donor at least 40 years old with multiple myeloma. The CDR3 loop is CASSPDRAGQPQHF. The DNA for the CDR3 is TGTGCCAGCAGCCCTGACAGGGCTGGTCAGCCCCAGCATTTT.